The source of this T cell receptor beta chain is a study of metastatic and nonmetastatic thyroid tumors. All patients reached thyroid surgery having received no treatment beforehand. MiXCR was used by TCRdb to re-call the PCR reads. Seen here are some 33,000 clones, 17% observed once, and the top ten hold about 4.4%. The germline V gene encodes CDR1 SGHAT and CDR2 FQNNGV. V was pared by 5 bases and J by 6 bases, with 9 bases of the junction left unmatched. CDR3 length: 16 residues. The sequenced sample was blood. This sequence originates from a female donor with papillary thyroid cancer or a benign thyroid nodule (not recorded which). Some clones in this sample may be carry-over from other donors' samples. This rearrangement joins TRBV11-2 to TRBJ1-6; 8 nucleotides align to TRBD1. This CDR3 reads CASSDRGLTFNSPLHF. The DNA of the CDR3 is TGTGCCAGCAGCGACAGGGGCCTAACTTTTAATTCACCCCTCCACTTT.